Each of the 15 T cell receptor beta chains below was sequenced from the same sample in a study of OX40 agonist ivuxolimab in advanced cancers. Sequencing used immunoSEQ multiplex PCR; TCRdb keeps in-frame clones, though not all of them. The sample records 65,000 to 95,000 clones, around 90% being singletons. Specimen: CD4+ or CD8+ T cells sorted from blood, collected in a trial of the OX40 agonist ivuxolimab. These receptors all stem from an adult with an advanced solid tumor such as melanoma, head and neck, liver or kidney cancer.

The chain uses TRBV7-6 and TRBJ2-5; perhaps TRBD1 as D (5 bases). V was trimmed by 5 bases and J by 2 bases, leaving 9 bases between them. The CDR3 runs 13 residues. The germline CDR1 and CDR2 sequences are SGHVS and FNYEAQ. DNA of the CDR3: TGTGCCAGCAGCCCCAGGACACAAGAGACCCAGTACTTC. This sequence encodes CASSPRTQETQYF.

This clone was counted a few times. This chain connects TRBV5-4 to TRBJ2-1, with 11 bases lining up with TRBD2. The CDR3 consists of 16 residues. Trimming removed 4 bases from V and 3 bases from J; junction bases left unmatched: 6. CDR1 is SGHNT, CDR2 YYREEE, per germline (reference sequence). CDR3 sequence (DNA): TGTGCCAGCAGCCCTAGCGGGAGGACCATCTACAATGAGCAGTTCTTC. Its protein is CASSPSGRTIYNEQFF.

The V gene is TRBV5-1, the J gene TRBJ1-1; D not certain. The CDR3 is 14 amino acids. V was shortened by 4 bases and J by 4 bases, with 14 bases between the two germline ends. Germline lookup yields CDR1 SGHRS and CDR2 YFSETQ. The CDR3 nucleotides read TGCGCCAGCAGCGTCGGAAACCCGGGCACTGAAGCTTTCTTT. This codes for CASSVGNPGTEAFF.

The gene calls are TRBV10-2 and TRBJ2-1; tentative D call: TRBD1 (5 bases). From germline, CDR1 is WSHSY and CDR2 SAAADI. The CDR3 contains 15 residues. With 7 bases removed from V and 5 bases from J, the gap between germline ends came to 18 bases. The CDR3 nucleotides are TGCGCCAGCACGTTTGGGGCGTCCCAAAACAATGAGCAGTTCTTC. Residues: CASTFGASQNNEQFF.

The chain recombines TRBV19 with TRBJ1-3; no firm D call. Germline CDR1 and CDR2: LNHDA and SQIVND (reference sequence). V lost 3 bases, J lost 0 bases, and 12 bases lay in between. The CDR3 contains 16 residues. The CDR3: CASSILAGISGNTIYF. CDR3 nucleotide sequence: TGTGCCAGTAGTATCCTAGCGGGGATCTCTGGAAACACCATATATTTT.

The chain has TRBV4-3 and TRBJ2-7, with 7 bases identical to TRBD2. The CDR3 sequence is 14 residues long. Per germline, CDR1 LGHNA and CDR2 YSLEER. J gave up 6 bases and V 0 bases, and 5 bases lay outside the gene matches. CDR3 region: CASSQDLAAGEQYF. CDR3 DNA sequence: TGCGCCAGCAGCCAAGATCTAGCGGCTGGCGAGCAGTACTTC.

CDR3 sequence reads: CAWTGQGKDTIYF. The CDR3 DNA reads as TGTGCCTGGACCGGACAGGGGAAGGACACCATATATTTT. The chain employs TRBV30 and TRBJ1-3; 9 bases align to TRBD1. The V segment lost 4 bases and the J segment 8 bases; nucleotides outside the gene matches: 6. The germline CDR1 and CDR2 sequences are GTSNPN and SVGIG (reference sequence). The length of the CDR3 is 13 residues.

In DNA form, the CDR3 reads TGTGCCAGCAGCTTTCTCCTCAGGGCCAGCACCATATATTTT. It encodes CASSFLLRASTIYF. The rearrangement links TRBV7-9 to TRBJ1-3, with D possibly matching TRBD1 (5 bases). The CDR3 covers 14 residues. V shed 3 bases and J shed 9 bases, with 15 bases lying between them. Looked up from germline, CDR1 is SEHNR and CDR2 is FQNEAQ (reference sequence).

The genes are TRBV28 and TRBJ2-7; D is tentatively TRBD1 or TRBD2 (7 bases each). V gave up 7 bases and J gave up 6 bases, with 19 bases separating them. CDR1 is MDHEN and CDR2 is SYDVKM in the germline V gene. The CDR3 sequence is 14 residues long. The CDR3 is CASTPGGGSVEQYF. The CDR3, as DNA: TGTGCCAGCACCCCAGGGGGGGGATCGGTCGAGCAGTACTTC.

This chain joins TRBV7-8 and TRBJ2-7; 7 bases match TRBD1. The CDR3 runs 14 residues. V trimming: 3 bases; J trimming: 2 bases; junction bases outside the gene matches: 4. The germline gives CDR1 SGHVS, CDR2 FQNEAQ. The CDR3 sequence: CASSFRDRPYEQYF. The CDR3 DNA reads TGTGCCAGCAGCTTCCGGGACAGACCCTACGAGCAGTACTTC.

This chain joins TRBV19 and TRBJ2-3; 7 bases line up with TRBD2. There are 15 residues in the CDR3. J gave up 0 bases and V 2 bases, and 2 bases lay outside the gene matches. CDR1 LNHDA and CDR2 SQIVND come from the germline V gene (reference sequence). CDR3 region: CASSILGGSTDTQYF. The CDR3 coding sequence is TGTGCCAGTAGTATATTGGGGGGGAGCACAGATACGCAGTATTTT.

This chain links TRBV25-1 with TRBJ1-1; D remains unclear. V was pared by 9 bases and J by 9 bases, with 14 bases between. Germline V lookup: CDR1 MGHDK, CDR2 SYGVNS. This CDR3 region has 11 residues. CDR3 bases: TGTGCCAGTGGCGTTGAGGGAAAAGCTTTCTTT. Translated: CASGVEGKAFF.

This chain joins TRBV25-1 and TRBJ1-2, with TRBD1 as a possible D gene (5 bases). This CDR3 has 15 residues. V was trimmed by 1 base and J by 4 bases, leaving 13 bases between them. Germline CDR1 reads MGHDK; CDR2 reads SYGVNS. Here the CDR3 reads CASSESEGLSYGYTF. The CDR3 DNA reads TGTGCCAGCAGTGAATCGGAGGGACTCAGCTATGGCTACACCTTC.

The genes are TRBV6-1 and TRBJ2-7, with 7 bases identical to TRBD1. The CDR3 extends over 14 amino acids. V dropped 6 bases and J dropped 0; count of bases not matched to a gene: 5. Germline values: CDR1 MNHNS, CDR2 SASEGT. The CDR3 loop is CASRGTEHSYEQYF. In DNA form, the CDR3 reads TGTGCCAGCAGGGGGACAGAGCACTCCTACGAGCAGTACTTC.

The rearrangement joins TRBV10-2 to TRBJ2-1; D ambiguous. V dropped 7 bases and J dropped 5 bases, with 15 bases sitting between them. CDR1 and CDR2 (germline): WSHSY, SAAADI. This CDR3 spans 14 amino acids. CDR3 sequence reads: CASMERLRNNEQFF. The CDR3, as DNA: TGCGCCAGCATGGAGCGATTGAGGAACAATGAGCAGTTCTTC.